This TCR beta chain was captured by sequencing in a study of Graves' ophthalmopathy and Graves' hyperthyroidism. CDR3 length equals 14 residues. The V end was cut by 7 bases, the J end by 6 bases, with 18 bases between. CDR1 is LNHDA and CDR2 is SQIVND in the germline V gene (reference sequence). This clonotype was seen at least ten times. Its antigen is not identified. Study-level results: In predicting ophthalmopathy progression, the model reached 70% to 71% sensitivity and 72% to 80% specificity.

Every ophthalmopathy donor presented moderate-to-severe activity, CAS ≥3, NOSPECS ≥4 and duration under 3 months. The TCR beta CDR3 regions underwent amplification from RNA transcripts. Amplification began with first-round RT-PCR using HTBI primers, then second-round multiplex PCR was performed. TCRdb reprocessed the multiplex PCR reads via MiXCR and lists one record per CDR3 protein. Altogether 600,000 to 700,000 distinct CDR3 sequences are present, roughly two fifths being singletons, with the ten largest covering roughly 3%. Sequencing was done on a sample of peripheral blood. This TCR derives from an adult man with Graves' ophthalmopathy. The rearrangement joins TRBV19 to TRBJ1-1, with a weak D call TRBD1 (5 bases). The CDR3 DNA reads TGTGCCAGTACCCTGGGGGGTTTTTATGCTGAAGCTTTCTTT. As protein: CASTLGGFYAEAFF.